The present T cell receptor beta chain was sequenced within a study of T cells in Graves' hyperthyroidism and ophthalmopathy. Using RNA transcripts as the source, TCR beta CDR3 regions were amplified. Using the HTBI primer set, a first-round RT-PCR was run on the TCR CDR3. MiXCR was run by TCRdb on the multiplex PCR reads, yielding one entry per CDR3 protein. Of 250,000 to 300,000 distinct CDR3 sequences in the sample, about 15% were seen once. This clonotype has just a few counts. Antigen unknown. Study results and caveats: The model forecast ophthalmopathy, anticipating it by a median around 6.5 months before onset.

V dropped 1 base and J dropped 3; count of bases not matched to a gene: 3. In germline, CDR1 is DFQATT, CDR2 SNEGSKA (reference sequence). The length of the CDR3 is 14 residues. The origin of this receptor is a woman aged 40 to 50 with Graves' hyperthyroidism that later progressed to Graves' ophthalmopathy. The rearrangement links TRBV20-1 to TRBJ2-1; 7 bases map to TRBD2. Sample: blood. The CDR3 is CSARAGLSYNEQFF. CDR3 nucleotides: TGCAGTGCTAGAGCGGGACTAAGCTACAATGAGCAGTTCTTC.